Listed below are T cell receptor beta chains from one sample, sequenced in a study of blood T cells in healthy people across ages. Each CDR3 protein is one row after TCRdb ran MiXCR on the 5' RACE reads. The repertoire includes 800,000 or so distinct CDR3 sequences, 20% to 25% of them detected once, and more than 3% sits in the top ten. The same sample was also studied in work on T cells of mothers and their children.

Sequencing was carried out using blood. Receptors originate from a boy aged 10-17 years in good health. The CDR3 runs from the conserved cysteine through the conserved F or W.

J | V | CDR3
TRBJ2-7 | TRBV12-3/TRBV12-4 | CASAGRDVPSYEQYF
TRBJ2-3 | TRBV7-6 | CASSSLPEDTQYF
TRBJ2-2 | TRBV20-1 | CSGRVLAGVGELFF
TRBJ2-2 | TRBV7-9 | CASSRRGDPNTGELFF
TRBJ2-3 | TRBV19 | CATELDTQYF
TRBJ1-2 | TRBV4-3 | CASSQDYTNYGYTF
TRBJ2-1 | TRBV6-2/TRBV6-3 | CASSSGAYNEQFF
TRBJ2-7 | TRBV14 | CASSQVAGVVYEQYF
TRBJ1-5 | TRBV10-3 | CAIGTGGGNQPQHF
TRBJ2-7 | TRBV25-1 | CASRGARQYF
TRBJ2-1 | TRBV12-3/TRBV12-4 | CASRVTSGVTYNEQFF
TRBJ1-1 | TRBV29-1 | CSVWGGVTEAFF
TRBJ2-7 | TRBV10-3 | CAISDSQGFYEQYF
TRBJ2-1 | TRBV14 | CASGKGLSSYDEQFF
TRBJ1-1 | TRBV7-2 | CASSLVGRALNTEAFF
TRBJ2-3 | TRBV5-5 | CASRRQTDTQYF
TRBJ2-3 | TRBV2 | CAVETSGGTDTQYF
TRBJ2-7 | TRBV27 | CASSFIPGAYEQYF
TRBJ2-7 | TRBV5-1 | CASSLDTSETYEQYF
TRBJ1-2 | TRBV7-8 | CASSPRVTPAGGYTF
TRBJ2-1 | TRBV4-3 | CASSQIAAGGYNEQFF
. | TRBV7-3 | CASSFSGSNEQYF
. | TRBV12-3/TRBV12-4 | CASSLGQGLGETQYF
TRBJ2-7 | TRBV12-3/TRBV12-4 | CASTLLSGSVEQYF
TRBJ2-3 | TRBV12-3/TRBV12-4 | CASSPGGGSDTQYF
TRBJ2-2 | TRBV4-3 | CASSQGLAGGGFTGELFF